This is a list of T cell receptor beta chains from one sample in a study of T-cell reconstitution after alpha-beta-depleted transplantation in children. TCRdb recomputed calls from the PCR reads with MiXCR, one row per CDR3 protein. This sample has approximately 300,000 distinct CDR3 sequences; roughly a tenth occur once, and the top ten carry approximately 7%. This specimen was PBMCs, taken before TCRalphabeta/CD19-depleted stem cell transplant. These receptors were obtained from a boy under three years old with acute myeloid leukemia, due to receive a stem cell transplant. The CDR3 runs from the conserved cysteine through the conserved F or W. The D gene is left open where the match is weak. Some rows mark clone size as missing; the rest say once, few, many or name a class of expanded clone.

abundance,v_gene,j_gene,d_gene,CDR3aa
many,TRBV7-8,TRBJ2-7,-,CASSLFGEQYF
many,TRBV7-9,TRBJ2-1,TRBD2,CASSGIAGVEEQFF
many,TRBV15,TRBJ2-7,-,CATGLTGTHEQYF
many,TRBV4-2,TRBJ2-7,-,CASSPLGTGPYEQYF
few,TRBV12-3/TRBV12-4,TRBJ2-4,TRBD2,CASSSLAGGTLAKNIQYF
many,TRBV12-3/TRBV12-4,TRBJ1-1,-,CASSPQTARNTEAFF
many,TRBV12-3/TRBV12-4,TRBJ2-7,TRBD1,CASCRPGQSYEQYF
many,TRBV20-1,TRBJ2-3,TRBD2,CSAISGPPTDTQYF
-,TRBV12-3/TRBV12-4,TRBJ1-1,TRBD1,CASRQGSYTEAFF
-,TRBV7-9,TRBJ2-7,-,CASRPRTALSYEQYF
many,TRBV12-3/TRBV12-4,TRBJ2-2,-,CASSFLRTGELFF
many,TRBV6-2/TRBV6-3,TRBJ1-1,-,CASSYSIQSEAFF
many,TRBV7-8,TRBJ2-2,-,CASRQGPGELFF
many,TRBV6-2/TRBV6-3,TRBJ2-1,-,CASGGISYNEQFF
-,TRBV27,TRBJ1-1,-,CASSLWANTEAFF
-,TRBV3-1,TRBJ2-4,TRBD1,CACSPRQGALLYTKNIQYF
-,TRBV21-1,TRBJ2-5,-,CASSNDRSNFQETQYF
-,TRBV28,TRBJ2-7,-,CASIWRKTSNEQYF
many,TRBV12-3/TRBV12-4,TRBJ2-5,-,CASSFGRGNQETQYF
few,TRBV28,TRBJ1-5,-,CASRDMDDQPQHF
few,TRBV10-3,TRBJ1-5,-,CAISRTESNQPQHF
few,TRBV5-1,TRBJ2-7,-,CASSLGWISYEQYF
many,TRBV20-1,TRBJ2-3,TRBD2,CSARAGGLTDTQYF
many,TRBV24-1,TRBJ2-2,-,CATSDPPGDTGELFF
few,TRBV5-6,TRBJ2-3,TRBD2,CASIFSGGPTDTQYF
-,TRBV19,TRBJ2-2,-,CASTKGVITGELFF
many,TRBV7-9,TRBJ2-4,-,CASSLGFQGNIQYF
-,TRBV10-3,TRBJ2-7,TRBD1,CAISDPTGGEQYF
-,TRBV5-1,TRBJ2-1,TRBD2,CASSHSAGGGEQFF
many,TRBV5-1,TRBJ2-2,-,CASSLVQGMITGELFF
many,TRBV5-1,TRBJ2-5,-,CASSLQWEETQYF
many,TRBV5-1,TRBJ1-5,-,CASSPGLGGNQPQHF